Reported below is one TCR beta chain. The CDR3 totals 16 residues. V lost 4 bases, J lost 3 bases, and 12 bases stayed unmatched. CDR1 MNHEY and CDR2 SMNVEV come from the germline V gene (reference sequence). These data come from a study of T cells in tuberculosis. Study details: This South African cohort compared adolescents with or without latent tuberculosis against adults with active tuberculosis.

Sequenced by immunoSEQ multiplex PCR; TCRdb stores in-frame clones only, minus some. Of over 25,000 clones listed, almost 90% are singletons. The TCR comes from a donor aged 10 to 29 with latent tuberculosis or without tuberculosis infection. The sequencing sample was made of PBMCs. The chain uses TRBV27 and TRBJ2-7, with 7 bases lining up with TRBD2. The CDR3 region has the DNA TGTGCCAGCAGTTACATCTCGGGACTACCAATCTACGAGCAGTACTTC. Translated, it gives CASSYISGLPIYEQYF.